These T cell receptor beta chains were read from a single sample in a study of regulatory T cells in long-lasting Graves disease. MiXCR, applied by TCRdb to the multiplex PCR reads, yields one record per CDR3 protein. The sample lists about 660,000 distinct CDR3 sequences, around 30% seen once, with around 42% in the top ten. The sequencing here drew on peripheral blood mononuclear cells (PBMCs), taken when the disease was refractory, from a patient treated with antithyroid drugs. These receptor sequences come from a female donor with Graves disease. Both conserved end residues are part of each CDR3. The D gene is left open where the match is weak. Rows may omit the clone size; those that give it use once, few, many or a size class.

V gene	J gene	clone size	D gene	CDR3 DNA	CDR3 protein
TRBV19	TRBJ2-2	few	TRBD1	TGTGCCAGTAGTTTCGGGACAGACCCCGGGGAGCTGTTTTTT	CASSFGTDPGELFF
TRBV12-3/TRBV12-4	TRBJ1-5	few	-	TGTGCCAGCAGTTCTTTCCTTGGGGGAGGTCAGCCCCAGCATTTT	CASSSFLGGGQPQHF
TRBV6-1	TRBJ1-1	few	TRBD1	TGTGCCAGCATCCTTGGGACAGGTAACACTGAAGCTTTCTTT	CASILGTGNTEAFF
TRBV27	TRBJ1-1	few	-	TGTGCCAGCAGTTTGACCCAGGAGGGCGCGGGCACTGAAGCTTTCTTT	CASSLTQEGAGTEAFF
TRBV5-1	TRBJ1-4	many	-	TGCGCCAGCAGCGTGACAGGTGACGAAAAACTGTTTTTT	CASSVTGDEKLFF
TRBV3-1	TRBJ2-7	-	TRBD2	TGTGCCAGCAGCCAAGGTAGCGGGAGTCCCTACGAGCAGTACTTC	CASSQGSGSPYEQYF
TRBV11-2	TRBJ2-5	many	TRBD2	TGTGCCAGCAGCTTCCTAGCGGGAGGGCAAGAGACCCAGTACTTC	CASSFLAGGQETQYF
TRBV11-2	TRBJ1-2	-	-	TGTGCCAGCAGCATTGGGACAACTAACTATGGCTACACCTTC	CASSIGTTNYGYTF
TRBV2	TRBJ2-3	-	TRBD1	TGTGCCAGCACCTTAGAGGGACAGATCACAGATACGCAGTATTTT	CASTLEGQITDTQYF
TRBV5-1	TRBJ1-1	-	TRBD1	TGCGCCAGCAGCTTGGGAGGACAGGGTGTTTCTTTCTTT	CASSLGGQGVSFF
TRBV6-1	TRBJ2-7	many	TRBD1	TGTGCCAGCAGTCGCGGACAGGGGACCTACGAGCAGTACTTC	CASSRGQGTYEQYF
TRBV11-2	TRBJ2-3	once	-	TGTGCCAGCAGCCGGTGGGAGGAGAGAGATACGCAGTATTTT	CASSRWEERDTQYF
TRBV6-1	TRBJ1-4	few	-	TGTGCCAGCAGTGACAGGGCGGGGAATGAAAAACTGTTTTTT	CASSDRAGNEKLFF
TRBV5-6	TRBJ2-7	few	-	TGTGCCAGCAGCATTCTGACCTACGAGCAGTACTTC	CASSILTYEQYF
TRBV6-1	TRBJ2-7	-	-	TGTGCCAGCAGTCCCCAAAGGCTTACCTACGAGCAGTACTTC	CASSPQRLTYEQYF
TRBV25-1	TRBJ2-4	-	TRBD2	TGTGCCAGCAGTTACATAGCGGGGTCCAAAAACATTCAGTACTTC	CASSYIAGSKNIQYF
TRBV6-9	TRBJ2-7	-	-	TGTGCCAGCAGTTATGATTCAGGGAACTCCTACGAGCAGTACTTC	CASSYDSGNSYEQYF
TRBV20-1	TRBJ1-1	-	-	TGCAGTGCTAGCCCTGGGGGGTGGGCTGAAGCTTTCTTT	CSASPGGWAEAFF
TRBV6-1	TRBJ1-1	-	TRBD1	TGTGCCAGCAGGAGGGGGCTCGGGGGGTTAAACACTGAAGCTTTCTTT	CASRRGLGGLNTEAFF
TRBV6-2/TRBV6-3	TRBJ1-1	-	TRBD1	TGTGCCAGCAGGTACGAGGGGACAGGGAGAAGAATGAACACTGGAGCTTTCTTT	CASRYEGTGRRMNTGAFF
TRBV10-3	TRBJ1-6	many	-	TGTGCCATCAGTGCGGTCGTAGAGGGACCCCTCCACTTT	CAISAVVEGPLHF
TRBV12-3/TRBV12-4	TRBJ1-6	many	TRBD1	TGTGCCAGCACCAGGGGGGATTCACCCCTCCACTTT	CASTRGDSPLHF
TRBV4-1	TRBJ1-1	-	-	TGCGCCAGCAGCCAGGCAGGGAGGTGGAGCACTGAAGCTTTCTTT	CASSQAGRWSTEAFF
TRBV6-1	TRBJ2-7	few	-	TGTGCCAGCATCAAAACAGAGCATAGTGGGGAGCAGTACTTC	CASIKTEHSGEQYF
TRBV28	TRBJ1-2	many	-	TGTGCCAGCAGTTTGAATGGCGGTTTGTCCAAGTATGGCTACACCTTC	CASSLNGGLSKYGYTF
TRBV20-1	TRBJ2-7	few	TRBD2	TGCAGTGCTAGAGAAGCGCTAGCGGACCCTTACGAGCAGTACTTC	CSAREALADPYEQYF
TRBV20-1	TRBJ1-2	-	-	TGCAGTGCTAGAGTTCAGCCCAACTATGGCTACACCTTC	CSARVQPNYGYTF
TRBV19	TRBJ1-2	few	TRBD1	TGTGCCAGTAGTCCCCTCTCAGGGGGCGCGTTTGGCTACACCTTC	CASSPLSGGAFGYTF
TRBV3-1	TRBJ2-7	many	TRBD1	TGTGCCAGCAGCCAAGGAAGGAGGACAGGGACCTACGAGCAGTACTTC	CASSQGRRTGTYEQYF
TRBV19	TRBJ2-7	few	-	TGTGCCAGTAGTATAGATCTTGAAGCATACGAGCAGTACTTC	CASSIDLEAYEQYF
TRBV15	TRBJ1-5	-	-	TGTGCCACCAGCATGGTACAGAGGAGTCAGCCCCAGCATTTT	CATSMVQRSQPQHF
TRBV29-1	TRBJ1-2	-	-	TGCAGCGTTGAATCTGCAGCTAACTATGGCTACACCTTC	CSVESAANYGYTF
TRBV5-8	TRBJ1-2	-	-	TGTGCCAGCAGCTCGAGCAGGGAGAGCGGCTACACCTTC	CASSSSRESGYTF
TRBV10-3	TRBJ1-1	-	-	TGTGCCATCAGCCCAAACGTGGACACTGAAGCTTTCTTT	CAISPNVDTEAFF
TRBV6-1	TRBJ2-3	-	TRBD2	TGTGCCAGCAGTCGCCGACTAGCGGGGAGCACAGATACGCAGTATTTT	CASSRRLAGSTDTQYF
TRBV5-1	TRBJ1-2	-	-	TGCGCCAGCAGCTTGGCCTTTTCCGGGAGGGGGTACTATGGCTACACCTTC	CASSLAFSGRGYYGYTF
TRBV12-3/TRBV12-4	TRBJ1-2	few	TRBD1	TGTGCCAGCACAACAGGGGCCGTCGGCTACACCTTC	CASTTGAVGYTF
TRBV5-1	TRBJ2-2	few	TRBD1	TGCGCCAGCAGCTCTGGGACAGGGCGGTCCGGGGAGCTGTTTTTT	CASSSGTGRSGELFF
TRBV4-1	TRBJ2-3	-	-	TGCGCCAGCAGTAAAGTAGGAGGCTTAACAGATACGCAGTATTTT	CASSKVGGLTDTQYF
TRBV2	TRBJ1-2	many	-	TGTGCCAGCAGTTATCGTGTCGGCAGGTCCCATGGCTACACCTTC	CASSYRVGRSHGYTF
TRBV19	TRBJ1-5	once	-	TGTGCCAGTAGTATATCAGGGTCTGGTCAGCCCCAGCATTTT	CASSISGSGQPQHF
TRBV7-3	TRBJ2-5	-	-	TGTGCCAACAGCTTATGGGCAGAAGAGACCCAGTACTTC	CANSLWAEETQYF
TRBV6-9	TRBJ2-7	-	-	TGTGCCAGCAGTTGGGAGGACAACTACGAGCAGTACTTC	CASSWEDNYEQYF
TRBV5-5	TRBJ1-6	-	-	TGTGCCAGCAGCCCGCCGCTCACAGGAGGGGATTATAATTCACCCCTCCACTTT	CASSPPLTGGDYNSPLHF
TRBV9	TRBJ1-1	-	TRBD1	TGTGCCAGCAGCGACCCACAGGGGGCGGACACTGAAGCTTTCTTT	CASSDPQGADTEAFF
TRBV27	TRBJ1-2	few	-	TGTGCCAGCAGTTCTAAACCTCTCTATGGCTACACCTTC	CASSSKPLYGYTF